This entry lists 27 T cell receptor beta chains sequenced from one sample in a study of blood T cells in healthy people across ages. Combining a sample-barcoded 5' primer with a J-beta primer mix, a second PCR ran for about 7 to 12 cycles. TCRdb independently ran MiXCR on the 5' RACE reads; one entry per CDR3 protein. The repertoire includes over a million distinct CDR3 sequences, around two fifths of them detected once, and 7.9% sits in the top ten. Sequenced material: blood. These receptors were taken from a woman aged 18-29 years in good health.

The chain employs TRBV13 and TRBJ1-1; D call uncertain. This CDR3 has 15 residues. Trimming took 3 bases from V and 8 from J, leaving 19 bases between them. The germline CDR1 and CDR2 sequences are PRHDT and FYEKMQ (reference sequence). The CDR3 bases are TGTGCCAGCAGCTTTGGACCGGGCCAGCGGGAAGAAGCTTTCTTT. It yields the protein CASSFGPGQREEAFF.

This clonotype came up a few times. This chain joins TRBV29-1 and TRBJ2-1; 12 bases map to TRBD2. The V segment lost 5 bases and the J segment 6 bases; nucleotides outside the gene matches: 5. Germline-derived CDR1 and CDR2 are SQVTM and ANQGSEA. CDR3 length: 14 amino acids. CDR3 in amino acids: CSVRQTSGSNEQFF. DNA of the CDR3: TGCAGCGTTCGCCAGACTAGCGGGAGCAATGAGCAGTTCTTC.

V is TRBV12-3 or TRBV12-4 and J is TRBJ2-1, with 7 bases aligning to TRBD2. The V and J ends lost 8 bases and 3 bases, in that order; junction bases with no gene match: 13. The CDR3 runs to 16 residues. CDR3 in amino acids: CASRPSSAGDYNEQFF. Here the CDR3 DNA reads TGTGCCAGCCGCCCATCATCGGCGGGGGACTACAATGAGCAGTTCTTC.

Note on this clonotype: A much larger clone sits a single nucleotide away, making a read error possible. The CDR3: CASRGVVGAVEQYF. CDR3 DNA: TGCGCCAGCAGGGGGGTTGTGGGAGCTGTCGAGCAGTACTTC. V usage is TRBV5-1 and J usage is TRBJ2-7; D assignment may be TRBD1 or TRBD2 (5 bases each). Per germline, CDR1 SGHRS and CDR2 YFSETQ. Trimming stripped 5 bases from V and 6 bases from J, with 18 bases between. The CDR3 is 14 amino acids.

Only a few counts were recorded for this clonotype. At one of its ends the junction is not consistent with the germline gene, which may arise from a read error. The CDR3 is CASSRSLVSGGLQETQYF. In DNA form, the CDR3 reads TGTGCTAGCAGCCGGTCCTTAGTGTCCGGGGGTCTACAAGAGACCCAGTACTTC. The J gene is TRBJ2-5, the V gene TRBV7-7; tentative D call: TRBD2 (6 bases). This CDR3 spans 18 amino acids. Per germline, CDR1 SSHAT and CDR2 FNYEAQ (reference sequence).

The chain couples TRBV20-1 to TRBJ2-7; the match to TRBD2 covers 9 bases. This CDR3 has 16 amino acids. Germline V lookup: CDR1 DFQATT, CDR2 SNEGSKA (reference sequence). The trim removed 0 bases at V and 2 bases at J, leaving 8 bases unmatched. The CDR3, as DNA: TGCAGTGCTAGAGATAATAGGGCGGGGGGGCCCTACGAGCAGTACTTC. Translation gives CSARDNRAGGPYEQYF.

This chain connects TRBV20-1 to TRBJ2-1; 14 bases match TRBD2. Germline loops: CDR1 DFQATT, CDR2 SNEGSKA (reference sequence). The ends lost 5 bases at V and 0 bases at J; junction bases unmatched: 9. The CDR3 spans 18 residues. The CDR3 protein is CSAFGTSGGVSSYNEQFF. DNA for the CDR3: TGCAGTGCTTTCGGGACTAGCGGGGGTGTGAGCTCCTACAATGAGCAGTTCTTC.

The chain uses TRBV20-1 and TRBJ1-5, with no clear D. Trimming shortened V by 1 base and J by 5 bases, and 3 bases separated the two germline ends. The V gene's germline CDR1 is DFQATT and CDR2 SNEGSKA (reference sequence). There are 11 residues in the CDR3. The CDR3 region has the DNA TGCAGTGCTAGAGGGCATCAGCCCCAGCATTTT. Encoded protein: CSARGHQPQHF.

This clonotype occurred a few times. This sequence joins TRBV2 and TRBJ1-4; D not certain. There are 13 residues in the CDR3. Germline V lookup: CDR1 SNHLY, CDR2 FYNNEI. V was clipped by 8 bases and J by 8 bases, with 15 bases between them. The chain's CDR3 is CASHRSGWEKLFF. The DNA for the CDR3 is TGTGCCAGCCACCGATCGGGGTGGGAAAAACTGTTTTTT.

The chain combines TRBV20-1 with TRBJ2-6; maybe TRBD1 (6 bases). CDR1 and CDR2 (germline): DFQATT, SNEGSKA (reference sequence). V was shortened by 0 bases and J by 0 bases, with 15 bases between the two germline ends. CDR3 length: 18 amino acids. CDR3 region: CSARDHGGSRSGANVLTF. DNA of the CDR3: TGCAGTGCTAGAGATCATGGGGGCTCCCGCTCTGGGGCCAACGTCCTGACTTTC.

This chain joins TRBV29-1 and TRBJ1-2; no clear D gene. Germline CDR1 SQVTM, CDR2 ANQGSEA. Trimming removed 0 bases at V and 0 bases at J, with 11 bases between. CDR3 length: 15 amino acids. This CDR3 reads CSVEERAGTNYGYTF. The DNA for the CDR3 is TGCAGCGTTGAAGAGAGGGCAGGTACTAACTATGGCTACACCTTC.

CDR3 in amino acids: CSAGRTGGGYTF. The DNA for the CDR3 is TGCAGTGCTGGAAGGACAGGAGGTGGCTACACCTTC. The J gene is TRBJ1-2, the V gene TRBV20-1; 7 bases align to TRBD1. This CDR3 has 12 amino acids. Germline CDR1 reads DFQATT; CDR2 reads SNEGSKA (reference sequence). V was pared by 5 bases and J by 7 bases, with 7 bases of the junction left unmatched.

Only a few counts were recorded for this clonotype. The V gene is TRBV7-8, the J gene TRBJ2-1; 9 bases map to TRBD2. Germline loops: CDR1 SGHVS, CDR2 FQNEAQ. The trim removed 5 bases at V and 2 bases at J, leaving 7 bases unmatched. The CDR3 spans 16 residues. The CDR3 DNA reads TGTGCCAGCAGCCCTAGGACTAGCGACCCCTACAATGAGCAGTTCTTC. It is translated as CASSPRTSDPYNEQFF.

The CDR3 reads CSAHGGAYEQYF. CDR3 DNA: TGCAGTGCCCATGGGGGGGCCTACGAGCAGTACTTC. The chain uses TRBV20-1 and TRBJ2-7; 7 bases map to TRBD2. Germline V CDR1 and CDR2: DFQATT, SNEGSKA (reference sequence). CDR3 length: 12 amino acids. Trimming cost V 6 bases and J 2 bases; bases outside gene matches: 4.

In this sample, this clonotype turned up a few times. CDR3 region: CASSPSGKKETQYF. The CDR3, as DNA: TGTGCCAGCAGCCCCTCCGGGAAGAAAGAGACCCAGTACTTC. The chain employs TRBV7-9 and TRBJ2-5; D may be TRBD2 (5 bases). The CDR3 is made up of 14 amino acids. Deletions cut 5 bases from V and 3 bases from J, with 13 bases between. Germline CDR1 SEHNR, CDR2 FQNEAQ (reference sequence).

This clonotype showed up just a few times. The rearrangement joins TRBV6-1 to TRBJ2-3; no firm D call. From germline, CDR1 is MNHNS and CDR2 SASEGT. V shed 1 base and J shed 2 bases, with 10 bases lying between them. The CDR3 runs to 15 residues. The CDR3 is CASSEETRDTDTQYF. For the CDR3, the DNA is TGTGCCAGCAGTGAAGAGACCAGAGACACAGATACGCAGTATTTT.

CDR3 DNA: TGTGCCAGCAGCGCACAGGGTTTTGGTGAGCAGTTCTTC. Residues: CASSAQGFGEQFF. The chain employs TRBV7-2 and TRBJ2-1, with D possibly matching TRBD1 (6 bases). Per germline, CDR1 SGHTA and CDR2 FQGNSA. V was shortened by 5 bases and J by 9 bases, with 14 bases between the two germline ends. This CDR3 is 13 amino acids long.

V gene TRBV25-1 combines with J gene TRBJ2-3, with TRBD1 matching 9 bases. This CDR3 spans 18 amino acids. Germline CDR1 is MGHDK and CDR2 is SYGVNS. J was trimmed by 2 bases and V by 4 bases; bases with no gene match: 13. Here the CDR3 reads CASSVSPRDRVFTDTQYF. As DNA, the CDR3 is TGTGCCAGCAGTGTAAGCCCCAGGGACAGGGTTTTCACAGATACGCAGTATTTT.

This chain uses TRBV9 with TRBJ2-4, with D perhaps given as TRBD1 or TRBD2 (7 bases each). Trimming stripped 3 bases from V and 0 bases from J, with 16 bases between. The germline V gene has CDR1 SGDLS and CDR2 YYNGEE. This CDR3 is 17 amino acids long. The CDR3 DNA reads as TGTGCCAGCAGCGCCTCAGGGGGGGGTATAGCCAAAAACATTCAGTACTTC. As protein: CASSASGGGIAKNIQYF.

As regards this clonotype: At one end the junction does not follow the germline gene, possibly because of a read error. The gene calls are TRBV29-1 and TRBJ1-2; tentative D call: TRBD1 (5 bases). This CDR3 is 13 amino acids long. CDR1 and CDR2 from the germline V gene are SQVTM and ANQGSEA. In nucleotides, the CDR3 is TGCAGCGCTGAAGTGGCCAGGGTGAGAGGCTACACCTTC. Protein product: CSAEVARVRGYTF.

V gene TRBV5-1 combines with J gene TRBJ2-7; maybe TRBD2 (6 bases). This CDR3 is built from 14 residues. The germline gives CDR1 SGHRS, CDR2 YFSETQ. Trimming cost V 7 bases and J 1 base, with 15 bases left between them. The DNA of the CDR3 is TGCGCCAGCGTCGGGGACTCAACGTCCTACGAGCAGTACTTC. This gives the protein CASVGDSTSYEQYF.

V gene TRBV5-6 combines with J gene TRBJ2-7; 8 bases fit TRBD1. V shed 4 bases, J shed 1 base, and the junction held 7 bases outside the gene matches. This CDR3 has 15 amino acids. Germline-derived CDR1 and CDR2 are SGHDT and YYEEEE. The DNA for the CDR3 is TGTGCCAGCAGCGGAGGGACAGGATTATCCTACGAGCAGTACTTC. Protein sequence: CASSGGTGLSYEQYF.

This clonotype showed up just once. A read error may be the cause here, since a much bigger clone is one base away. DNA of the CDR3: TGTGCCAGTGGGGATAGCGGGAGCGACGAGCAGTACTTC. It yields the protein CASGDSGSDEQYF. The V and J genes are TRBV12-3 or TRBV12-4 and TRBJ2-7, with 9 bases fitting TRBD2. The CDR3 spans 13 residues. J gave up 5 bases and V 9 bases, and 8 bases lay outside the gene matches.

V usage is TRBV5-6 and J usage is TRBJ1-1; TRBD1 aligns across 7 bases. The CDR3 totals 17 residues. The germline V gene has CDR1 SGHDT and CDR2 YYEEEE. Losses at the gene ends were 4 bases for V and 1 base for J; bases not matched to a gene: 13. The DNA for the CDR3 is TGTGCCAGCAGCACCTGGACAGGAACAACGGGGAACACTGAAGCTTTCTTT. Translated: CASSTWTGTTGNTEAFF.

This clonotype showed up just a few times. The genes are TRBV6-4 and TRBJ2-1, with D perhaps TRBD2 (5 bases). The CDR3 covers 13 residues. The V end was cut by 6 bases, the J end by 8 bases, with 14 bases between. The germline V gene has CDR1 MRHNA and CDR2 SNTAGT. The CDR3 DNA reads TGTGCCAGCAGCCCCCGCGGGTTCGATGAGCAGTTCTTC. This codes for CASSPRGFDEQFF.

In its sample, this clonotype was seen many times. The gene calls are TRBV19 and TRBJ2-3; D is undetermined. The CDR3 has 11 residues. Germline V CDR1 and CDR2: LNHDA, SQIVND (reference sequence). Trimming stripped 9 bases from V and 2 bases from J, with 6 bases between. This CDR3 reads CASSITDTQYF. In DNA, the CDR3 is TGTGCCAGCAGCATCACAGATACGCAGTATTTT.

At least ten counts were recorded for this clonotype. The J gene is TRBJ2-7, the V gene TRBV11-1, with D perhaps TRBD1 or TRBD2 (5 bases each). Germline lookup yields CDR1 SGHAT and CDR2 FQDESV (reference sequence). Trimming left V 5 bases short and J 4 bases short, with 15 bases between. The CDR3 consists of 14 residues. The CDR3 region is CASSPGDASYEQYF. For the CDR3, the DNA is TGTGCCAGCAGCCCCGGGGACGCGAGTTACGAGCAGTACTTC.